This entry features one T cell receptor (beta chain) sequence. Its antigen is unidentified. This sample is part of a study of regulatory T cells in long-lasting Graves disease. Study results and caveats: Comparison showed that persistent patients shared more public clonotypes (about 3,000) than new patients (approximately 930).

V dropped 6 bases and J dropped 6 bases, with 8 bases sitting between them. CDR3 length: 11 residues. Germline V gene lookup returns CDR1 SQVTM and CDR2 ANQGSEA. Time point indicated: newly diagnosed GD, antithyroid drugs for less than 3 months. TCR sequences were obtained from RNA taken from PBMCs. CDR3-region Arm-PCR and iRepertoire HTBI primers produced the TCR beta libraries. TCRdb used MiXCR to reprocess the multiplex PCR reads, holding one entry per CDR3 protein. The data hold about 440,000 distinct CDR3 sequences, with 15% observed a single time. The same sample was also used in a study of T cells in Graves' hyperthyroidism and ophthalmopathy.

This clonotype was obtained from a woman in her twenties or thirties with Graves disease. The sequencing here drew on peripheral blood mononuclear cells (PBMCs), taken at new diagnosis, from a patient treated with antithyroid drugs. The genes are TRBV29-1 and TRBJ2-2; D is possibly TRBD2 (6 bases). CDR3 DNA: TGCAGCGTGGGGACTGCCGGGGAGCTGTTTTTT. Protein product: CSVGTAGELFF.